This T cell receptor (beta chain) originates from a study of T-cell memory formation after mild COVID-19 (dated by TCRdb to the early 2020s). In terms of the full investigation: Most TCR sequence clusters were specific to one of the two donors. In a couple of donors, T-cell clones that expanded and contracted after mild COVID-19 were followed by sequencing TCRalpha and TCRbeta repertoires longitudinally. Two young, previously healthy adult volunteers made up the cohort, one male and one female. The investigation overall reported the following: Only a couple of mild cases were covered in the study, and larger cohorts including severe cases with pre-infection samples were considered necessary. Whether the second-wave clones peaking on day 37 were SARS-CoV-2 specific was not confirmed. From day 15 to 85, contracting clones showed balanced CD4/CD8 phenotypes, whereas a second wave of clones that expanded from day 15 to 37 leaned towards CD4+. Some responding clones were detected in pre-infection memory, which suggested that pre-existing cross-reactive memory T cells had joined the SARS-CoV-2 response. Contracting CD4+ clones appeared mostly in the CM and EM memory subsets, whereas CD8+ clones were enriched in EMRA.

V gives up 4 bases and J gives up 6 bases, and the segment between their germline ends measures 4 bases. CDR1 and CDR2, per the germline V gene, are SGHTA and FQGNSA. Reading from cysteine to phenylalanine, the CDR3 counts 12 amino acids. Only the CDR3 portion is preserved as DNA: 36 bases, with reading frame beginning at the first base. Comment on this clonotype: No antigen is known for it. No base qualities exist here, and no much larger clone lies one base off it.

Reads for this sample came from an Illumina NovaSeq 6000. TCRalpha and TCRbeta cDNA libraries were constructed by 5'RACE with constant-segment primers, with sample barcodes and unique molecular identifiers being introduced. RNA was extracted from every sample with Trizol reagent. Libraries were amplified in two PCR steps, with a second sample barcode and Illumina TruSeq adapters added in the second step. The libraries were sequenced on an Illumina NovaSeq using 2 x 150 bp paired-end reads. Concerning the study's data processing: Demultiplexing of reads and collapsing into UMI-guided consensus sequences were performed with migec v1.2.7. With mixcr v2.1.11, UMI consensuses were aligned to TRA and TRB V and J templates and assembled into clonotypes. A clonotype was counted as expanded or contracted only when both edgeR and NoisET called the clonotype significant, with the noise models trained on biological replicates. For edgeR calls, the cutoffs were a false discovery rate-adjusted p below 0.01 and a log2 fold-change threshold of 1. As an exploratory analysis of dynamics, PCA with hierarchical clustering was applied to max-normalized trajectories of the 1000 most abundant clonotypes. The CD4 or CD8 phenotype of responding clones was assigned using the separately sequenced CD4+ and CD8+ repertoires. The public reads were reanalyzed by TCRdb: fastp trimming at Q25, MiXCR alignment, in-frame beta chains only. Rows are combined by CDR3 protein, so each entry shows the most common genes and DNA. For this entry, the V and J calls and clone size follow TCRdb and not the study's own pipeline. The sample yields 90,000 to 120,000 distinct CDR3 sequences; under 15% were counted once. Less than 45% of the sample lies in the top ten.

Ficoll-Paque density gradient centrifugation was used to isolate PBMCs. Sequenced material: PBMCs or a T cell subset sorted from them (not recorded which). The sequence links TRBV7-2 to TRBJ1-6; the D gene assignment is ambiguous. This receptor was obtained from a man aged 18 to 35 who had mild COVID-19 (a few samples of this study predate the infection). The sample titles of this study are shuffled in the database, so cell type and time point are left out; the donor was told from shared clones. Read as DNA, the sequence is TGTGCCAGCAGCTCACTTAATTCACCCCTCCACTTT. Its protein reads: CASSSLNSPLHF.